This is a list of T cell receptor beta chains from one sample in a study of OX40 agonist ivuxolimab in advanced cancers. Data came from immunoSEQ multiplex PCR; TCRdb stores just in-frame clones and leaves some out. The sample comprises 55,000 or so clones, about nine tenths of which are singletons, and approximately 6.6% rests with the top ten. The sequenced sample was CD4+ or CD8+ T cells sorted from blood, obtained in a trial of the OX40 agonist ivuxolimab. These receptors all come from an adult with an advanced solid tumor such as melanoma, head and neck, liver or kidney cancer. Each CDR3 is given with its conserved first and last residue.

TRBV25-1 | CASRGGPGGYTF
TRBV5-1 | CASRPSAGPDTQYF
TRBV10-3 | CAVGTGVYTGELFF
TRBV30 | CAWSVPNRNEKLFF
TRBV28 | CASGTGTSGFGANVLTF
TRBV5-6 | CASSVGTVRNSPLHF
TRBV7-9 | CASTTTGGAAYEQYF
TRBV5-4 | CASSSLAGGGGELFF
TRBV11-2 | CASSLGSYEQYF
TRBV11-1 | CASSPGEHQGYGYTF
TRBV13 | CASSSMDRGDYGYTF
TRBV6-5 | CASSYTGTTEAFF
TRBV28 | CASNSWGRAPYEQYF
TRBV6-4 | CASTRVNYGYTF
TRBV18 | CASSPGGLAVTNEQYF
TRBV18 | CASSQGISYEQYF
TRBV6-1 | CASSSLAGVSYEQYF
TRBV6-1 | CASSRVMNTEAFF
TRBV28 | CASFDWGNTEAFF
TRBV11-2 | CASSLERGRQYF
TRBV19 | CASSPQWGKKQFF
TRBV5-4 | CASSLGPGGTGELFF
TRBV7-9 | CASSLVLAGGQETQYF
TRBV7-8 | CASSLEQGAWGEQYF
TRBV18 | CASSPRGATNEKLFF
TRBV27 | CASSFSRGNNQPQHF
TRBV19 | CASSQVRLGVDTQYF
TRBV29-1 | CSVEATGSYNEQFF
TRBV7-6 | CASSSGDSSNEKLFF
TRBV6-5 | CASRLQGDSNQPQHF
TRBV15 | CATSRSGNTDTQYF
TRBV30 | CAWRGGGTVNEKLFF
TRBV18 | CASSPSRGFGNTIYF
TRBV19 | CASGFRTSRSSYNEQFF
TRBV5-4 | CASSRTTSGILYF
TRBV10-1 | CASSESGRSYEQYF
TRBV7-9 | CASSPWTSGRDEQYF
TRBV12-5 | CASGMNALNTEAFF
TRBV6-4 | CASSDSRGWAGELFF
TRBV7-9 | CASSRTGGQLEQYF
TRBV9 | CASSVAPAVYNEQFF
TRBV19 | CASKTGGNEQFF
TRBV25-1 | CASSEGLNSFFQETQYF